Below are 17 T cell receptor beta chains sequenced from a single sample in a study of T-cell memory formation after mild COVID-19. TCRdb re-called the 5' RACE reads through MiXCR, storing one row per CDR3 protein. The table includes more than 400,000 distinct CDR3 sequences, roughly 20% detected once. The sample taken for sequencing was PBMCs or a T cell subset sorted from them (not recorded which). All receptors derive from an adult woman who had mild COVID-19 (a few samples of this study predate the infection). Cell type and time point are not known.

This chain joins TRBV7-2 and TRBJ2-5; D possibly corresponds to TRBD1 (6 bases). Germline-derived CDR1 and CDR2 are SGHTA and FQGNSA. CDR3 size: 14 residues. V gave up 5 bases and J gave up 4 bases, with 14 bases separating them. As DNA, the CDR3 is TGTGCCAGCAGCCCTCGTACAGGGTCAGAGACCCAGTACTTC. Translation: CASSPRTGSETQYF.

The chain links TRBV30 to TRBJ2-7, with D unclear. CDR3 length equals 14 residues. With 0 bases removed from V and 0 bases from J, the gap between germline ends came to 9 bases. The V gene's germline CDR1 is GTSNPN and CDR2 SVGIG (reference sequence). CDR3 coding DNA: TGTGCCTGGAGTGTTGGGTTAATCTCCTACGAGCAGTACTTC. Its translation: CAWSVGLISYEQYF.

This clonotype appeared a few times. Here the CDR3 DNA reads TGCAGTGCTGCTATGGGGACAGATACGCAGTATTTT. As protein: CSAAMGTDTQYF. The V gene is TRBV20-1, the J gene TRBJ2-3; D unclear. The V end was cut by 5 bases, the J end by 3 bases, with 9 bases between. CDR3 length: 12 amino acids. Germline assignment: CDR1 DFQATT and CDR2 SNEGSKA (reference sequence).

This clonotype has a handful of counts. V usage is TRBV7-8 and J usage is TRBJ2-3; 7 positions agree with TRBD2. Germline V gene data show CDR1 as SGHVS and CDR2 as FQNEAQ. CDR3 length equals 16 residues. V gave up 5 bases and J gave up 1 base; unmatched junction bases: 9. DNA for the CDR3: TGTGCCAGCAGCCTCATCCAGCGGGGAGGCACAGATACGCAGTATTTT. Amino acids: CASSLIQRGGTDTQYF.

This clonotype has a count of ten or more. The chain is built from TRBV28 and TRBJ2-1; D may match TRBD1 or TRBD2 (5 bases each). Germline CDR1 and CDR2: MDHEN and SYDVKM. The V gene lost 3 bases and the J gene lost 12 bases, with 15 bases spanning the gap. The CDR3 sequence is 13 residues long. In DNA form, the CDR3 reads TGTGCCAGCAGTTTCGACGGTCCGGGGCGGCAGTTCTTC. Translated: CASSFDGPGRQFF.

With regard to this clonotype: Germline and junction disagree at one end, which may indicate a read error. The rearrangement links TRBV20-1 to TRBJ2-2; D possibly uses TRBD1 or TRBD2 (5 bases each). This CDR3 contains 14 residues. The V gene's germline CDR1 is DFQATT and CDR2 SNEGSKA (reference sequence). In nucleotides, the CDR3 is TGCAGTGCTAAGACGGACGGGAACACCGGGGACCTGTTTTTT. This gives the protein CSAKTDGNTGDLFF.

Ten or more counts support this clonotype. This chain connects TRBV19 to TRBJ2-7; 10 bases agree with TRBD1. The CDR3 is made up of 14 amino acids. Germline trimming cut 2 bases from V and 6 bases from J; bases unmatched to any gene: 4. Germline CDR1 and CDR2: LNHDA and SQIVND (reference sequence). DNA of the CDR3: TGTGCCAGTAGTATAAGAGACAGGGGGCTCGAGCAGTACTTC. Its translation: CASSIRDRGLEQYF.

This clonotype occurred a few times. The chain has TRBV9 and TRBJ2-7; perhaps D is TRBD1 or TRBD2 (5 bases each). CDR3 length: 16 amino acids. Germline V CDR1 and CDR2: SGDLS, YYNGEE. The V end lost 4 bases, the J end lost 5 bases, and 22 bases lay between the germline ends. The DNA of the CDR3 is TGTGCCAGCAGCCTACGTTCCGGGACCCTAGGAGACGAGCAGTACTTC. This gives the protein CASSLRSGTLGDEQYF.

V usage is TRBV18 and J usage is TRBJ1-1, with no clear D. Germline V gene lookup returns CDR1 KGHSH and CDR2 LQKENI. Trimming left V 2 bases short and J 6 bases short, with 22 bases between. This CDR3 contains 17 residues. CDR3: CASSPEEAASRRPEAFF. DNA of the CDR3: TGTGCCAGCTCACCAGAGGAAGCTGCCTCCAGGAGACCTGAAGCTTTCTTT.

This clonotype was counted many times. This sequence joins TRBV28 and TRBJ1-3, with a possible D match to TRBD1 (6 bases). The CDR3 extends over 18 amino acids. The V gene lost 1 base and the J gene lost 3 bases, with 19 bases spanning the gap. Germline V gene sequence: CDR1 MDHEN, CDR2 SYDVKM. This CDR3 is CASSLSTGLGSLGNTIYF. The CDR3 bases are TGTGCCAGCAGTTTATCCACAGGGCTAGGTTCACTTGGAAACACCATATATTTT.

At least ten counts were recorded for this clonotype. The V gene is TRBV7-2, the J gene TRBJ2-3; 8 nucleotides match TRBD2. Losses at the gene ends were 5 bases for V and 3 bases for J; bases not matched to a gene: 4. The CDR3 contains 14 residues. Looked up from germline, CDR1 is SGHTA and CDR2 is FQGNSA. The CDR3 protein is CASSPGRGTDTQYF. The CDR3 DNA reads TGTGCCAGCAGCCCCGGGAGGGGGACAGATACGCAGTATTTT.

This clonotype was counted only a few times. V and J are TRBV2 and TRBJ1-1; no definite D call. The germline V gene encodes CDR1 SNHLY and CDR2 FYNNEI. The CDR3 spans 16 residues. The ends were cut back, 8 bases at V and 6 bases at J, with 25 bases in the middle. CDR3: CASQISRSGPGAEAFF. CDR3 coding DNA: TGTGCCAGCCAAATTTCACGATCGGGCCCCGGCGCTGAAGCTTTCTTT.

The sample holds a few counts of this clonotype. The chain carries TRBV27 and TRBJ2-7, with D perhaps matching TRBD1 or TRBD2 (5 bases each). Trimming removed 6 bases from V and 5 bases from J, with 20 bases in between. This CDR3 spans 15 amino acids. Germline CDR1 is MNHEY and CDR2 is SMNVEV (reference sequence). In nucleotides, the CDR3 is TGTGCCAGCAGCTCACTAGGGACGGGATGGGACGAGCAGTACTTC. This gives the protein CASSSLGTGWDEQYF.

The table lists this clonotype with a few counts. The chain recombines TRBV19 with TRBJ2-1, with D hard to call. The V end was cut by 5 bases, the J end by 4 bases, with 9 bases between. Germline V gene sequence: CDR1 LNHDA, CDR2 SQIVND (reference sequence). The CDR3 loop spans 13 amino acids. In DNA form, the CDR3 reads TGTGCCAGTAGTCCGACCCCGTACAATGAGCAGTTCTTC. This gives the protein CASSPTPYNEQFF.

This clonotype turned up a few times. This sequence joins TRBV12-3 or TRBV12-4 and TRBJ2-1; D gene unclear. The CDR3 covers 14 residues. Trimming left V 7 bases short and J 0 bases short, with 10 bases between. CDR3 protein: CASTPVNSYNEQFF. The CDR3 DNA reads as TGTGCCAGCACCCCGGTAAACTCCTACAATGAGCAGTTCTTC.

The rearrangement uses TRBV18 and TRBJ2-7; D is unclear. This CDR3 region has 12 residues. The V end lost 4 bases, the J end lost 5 bases, and 9 bases lay between the germline ends. Germline-derived CDR1 and CDR2 are KGHSH and LQKENI. CDR3 protein: CASSLYMDEQYF. The DNA of the CDR3 is TGTGCCAGCTCACTCTACATGGACGAGCAGTACTTC.

The gene calls are TRBV24-1 and TRBJ1-5; no firm D call. CDR3 length: 12 amino acids. The V end lost 1 base, the J end lost 7 bases, and 4 bases lay between the germline ends. In germline, CDR1 is KGHDR, CDR2 SFDVKD. CDR3 sequence: CATSDFGQPQHF. DNA of the CDR3: TGTGCCACCAGTGATTTCGGCCAGCCCCAGCATTTT.